This is a list of T cell receptor beta chains from one sample in a study of OX40 agonist ivuxolimab in advanced cancers. Measured with immunoSEQ multiplex PCR; TCRdb has only the in-frame clones, and not every one. The sample holds roughly 81,000 clones, roughly 91% seen once. The source was CD4+ or CD8+ T cells sorted from blood, collected in a trial of the OX40 agonist ivuxolimab. The receptors derive from an adult with an advanced solid tumor such as melanoma, head and neck, liver or kidney cancer. Both conserved end residues are part of each CDR3. The D gene is left open where the match is weak. The size of a clone is reported for some rows only, either as once, few or many, or as a class for expanded clones.

abundance: .
d_gene: .
j_gene: TRBJ1-5
v_gene: TRBV2
CDR3nt: TGTGCCAGCAGTGAGGGGACGATACTGGGGCCCCAGCATTTT
CDR3aa: CASSEGTILGPQHF

abundance: .
d_gene: .
j_gene: TRBJ1-5
v_gene: TRBV18
CDR3nt: TGTGCCAGCTCACTTGGGGGAGGCAATCAGCCCCAGCATTTT
CDR3aa: CASSLGGGNQPQHF

abundance: .
d_gene: .
j_gene: TRBJ1-1
v_gene: TRBV18
CDR3nt: TGTGCCAGCTCACCGCAACCTTTCTCCGGGCAGGTCAGGCGGGCTTTCTTT
CDR3aa: CASSPQPFSGQVRRAFF

abundance: .
d_gene: .
j_gene: TRBJ1-1
v_gene: TRBV18
CDR3nt: TGTGCCAGCTCACCAGTGATGGGTGGGTTAAGGTCCCCTCCCTCGAACACTGAAGCTTTCTTT
CDR3aa: CASSPVMGGLRSPPSNTEAFF

abundance: once
d_gene: .
j_gene: TRBJ2-3
v_gene: TRBV6-1
CDR3nt: TGTGCCAGCAGTGAGTTTTACGGCTCTAGCACAGATACGCAGTATTTT
CDR3aa: CASSEFYGSSTDTQYF

abundance: once
d_gene: TRBD2
j_gene: TRBJ2-1
v_gene: TRBV19
CDR3nt: TGTGCCAGTAGAACCCCCAAAGCGGGGGGAGGAAATGAGCAGTTCTTC
CDR3aa: CASRTPKAGGGNEQFF

abundance: .
d_gene: .
j_gene: TRBJ1-3
v_gene: TRBV2
CDR3nt: TGTGCCAGCAGTGAAAGGGAAGCCGGGACAACCGACTCTGGAAACACCATATATTTT
CDR3aa: CASSEREAGTTDSGNTIYF

abundance: few
d_gene: .
j_gene: TRBJ2-5
v_gene: TRBV7-2
CDR3nt: TGTGCCAGCAGCTTATCGGGCAACCAAGATGGGGCCCAGTACTTC
CDR3aa: CASSLSGNQDGAQYF

abundance: .
d_gene: .
j_gene: TRBJ2-7
v_gene: TRBV2
CDR3nt: TGTGCCAGCAGTGAAGTGGATCGAGCCGAGCAGTACTTC
CDR3aa: CASSEVDRAEQYF

abundance: .
d_gene: .
j_gene: TRBJ2-5
v_gene: TRBV12-5
CDR3nt: TGTGCTAGTGGTTTGGCTGGGGGGGAGACCCAGTACTTC
CDR3aa: CASGLAGGETQYF

abundance: .
d_gene: TRBD1
j_gene: TRBJ2-2
v_gene: TRBV2
CDR3nt: TGTGCCAGCAGATCCGGACAGGGAAAGATGGAGCTGTTTTTT
CDR3aa: CASRSGQGKMELFF

abundance: .
d_gene: .
j_gene: TRBJ1-6
v_gene: TRBV2
CDR3nt: TGTGCCAGCAGTGAGTGGGGAGGGGAATCACCCCTCCACTTT
CDR3aa: CASSEWGGESPLHF

abundance: .
d_gene: TRBD2
j_gene: TRBJ2-1
v_gene: TRBV6-6
CDR3nt: TGTGCCAGCAGGGGATGGGGACTATCGGACAATGAGCAGTTCTTC
CDR3aa: CASRGWGLSDNEQFF

abundance: .
d_gene: TRBD1
j_gene: TRBJ2-1
v_gene: TRBV10-3
CDR3nt: TGTGCCATCAGGGGAAGGACAGGGGGTTACAATGAGCAGTTCTTC
CDR3aa: CAIRGRTGGYNEQFF